The entry below gives a single T cell receptor (beta chain) sequence along with its context. Germline assignment: CDR1 SGHRS and CDR2 YFSETQ. V was clipped by 2 bases and J by 6 bases; unmatched bases: 12. CDR3 length: 17 amino acids. These data originate in a study of control samples from healthy donors and cancer patients. Libraries were prepared by immunoSEQ multiplex PCR; TCRdb keeps only in-frame clonotypes and omits some of them. Here the sample spans about 170,000 clones, 94% being singletons. This chain connects TRBV5-1 to TRBJ2-1; 9 nucleotides align to TRBD2. This receptor was obtained from a woman under 30 in good health. The material sequenced was blood. The CDR3 bases are TGCGCCAGCAGCTTTGAACCGTGGGGACTAGCTCCCAATGAGCAGTTCTTC. It specifies CASSFEPWGLAPNEQFF. Filled out from reference TRBV5-1 and TRBJ2-1, the complete variable domain reads KAGVTQTPRYLIKTRGQQVTLSCSPISGHRSVSWYQQTPGQGLQFLFEYFSETQRNKGNFPGRFSGRQFSNSRSEMNVSTLELGDSALYLCASSFEPWGLAPNEQFFGPGTRLTVL.